A selection of T cell receptor beta chains follows, all from one sample in a study of T-cell memory formation after mild COVID-19. One entry per CDR3 protein results from TCRdb running MiXCR on the 5' RACE reads. The repertoire holds 410,000 or so distinct CDR3 sequences, with roughly a quarter as singletons. Source material: PBMCs or a T cell subset sorted from them (not recorded which). The source is an adult woman who had mild COVID-19 (a few samples of this study predate the infection). Cell type and time point are not known. CDR3s include the opening cysteine and the closing phenylalanine or tryptophan. A D gene is named only where the DNA matches it firmly. The size entry is marked missing in some rows and otherwise reads once, few, many or a size class.

size	D	V	J	CDR3
few	-	TRBV10-3	TRBJ1-4	CAISESMAEKLFF
-	TRBD1	TRBV7-8	TRBJ1-1	CASSLNPPGQGALEAFF
-	-	TRBV6-5	TRBJ2-1	CASMVGVTYNEQFF
-	TRBD2	TRBV12-3/TRBV12-4	TRBJ2-5	CASMGGSGQETQYF
-	TRBD2	TRBV20-1	TRBJ2-7	CSARTPPQGLAGRTYEQYF
few	TRBD2	TRBV7-8	TRBJ2-5	CASSSGGLVETQYF
few	TRBD1	TRBV5-5	TRBJ2-1	CASRLGDRGLTNDDEQFF
few	-	TRBV3-1	TRBJ1-1	CASSQYDRHTEAFF
few	TRBD2	TRBV7-6	TRBJ2-5	CASSLSPGLAGGETQYF
-	-	TRBV6-2/TRBV6-3	TRBJ2-1	CASRLLAAYNEQFF
-	TRBD1	TRBV6-1	TRBJ1-2	CASSEAGTGGPGYTF
few	-	TRBV5-1	TRBJ2-5	CASSSTGTQETQYF
few	-	TRBV7-3	TRBJ2-3	CASTSEFGDTQYF
-	TRBD1	TRBV6-5	TRBJ2-5	CASSEDRDSRETQYF
few	TRBD1	TRBV10-3	TRBJ1-6	CAIRDSHNSPLHF
-	-	TRBV18	TRBJ2-7	CASSLTDVRSYEQYF
-	-	TRBV7-9	TRBJ1-5	CASSLALGQSRGNQPQHF
few	-	TRBV7-3	TRBJ2-2	CASSSPRYSGGTGELFF
many	TRBD2	TRBV20-1	TRBJ2-7	CSAYPLGRARSEQYF
few	-	TRBV7-9	TRBJ2-1	CASSTTGTRGRGEQFF
-	-	TRBV7-6	TRBJ2-7	CASSPSRSEQYF
-	-	TRBV9	TRBJ1-1	CASSVEPRGTEAFF
few	-	TRBV7-2	TRBJ2-7	CASSLEALPGYEQYF
-	-	TRBV25-1	TRBJ2-1	CASSEGLGGNNEQFF
few	-	TRBV3-1	TRBJ2-1	CASSQSLARGNEQFF
few	-	TRBV12-3/TRBV12-4	TRBJ1-2	CASSNRVTSRDGYTF
-	-	TRBV27	TRBJ2-1	CAAGRRFNEQFF
-	TRBD2	TRBV24-1	TRBJ2-1	CAISALKGGDGRAYNEQFF
-	TRBD1	TRBV12-3/TRBV12-4	TRBJ1-4	CASSEAGGGGKLFF
-	TRBD2	TRBV7-9	TRBJ2-1	CASSASKTSGPYNEQFF
-	-	TRBV6-6	TRBJ2-7	CASSYPDAGKGQYF
-	TRBD1	TRBV12-3/TRBV12-4	TRBJ1-6	CASSSLRTGGDSPLHF
few	-	TRBV5-6	TRBJ1-6	CASSLGGISPLHF
few	TRBD2	TRBV24-1	TRBJ2-1	CATSGDLREGSYNEQFF
many	TRBD1	TRBV5-1	TRBJ2-2	CASSRGQGSMFF
-	-	TRBV6-2/TRBV6-3	TRBJ1-2	CASRAGRDGYTF
-	TRBD1	TRBV29-1	TRBJ2-7	CSALGTAPEQYF
-	TRBD1	TRBV6-5	TRBJ2-3	CASSYAPGQGADTQYF
few	-	TRBV2	TRBJ2-3	CASRREGTAADTQYF
-	-	TRBV5-1	TRBJ1-1	CASSSLGGGTEAFF
-	TRBD2	TRBV30	TRBJ2-2	CAWSKTRGGPQLNTGELFF
few	-	TRBV7-9	TRBJ2-1	CASSLAAGHLARNEQFF
few	TRBD2	TRBV20-1	TRBJ2-7	CSAQHTSGVEQYF
-	-	TRBV28	TRBJ2-1	CASSKIGREVHNEQFF
-	-	TRBV6-5	TRBJ1-5	CATRLSSNQPQHF